The clone carrying this T cell receptor (beta chain) was seen ten or more times. Its antigen remains unknown. This record belongs to a study of identical twins. The V segment lost 2 bases and the J segment 2 bases; nucleotides outside the gene matches: 9. The V gene's germline CDR1 is ENHRY and CDR2 SYGVKD. The CDR3 spans 17 residues. Points from the study as a whole: Out-of-frame alpha sequences that twins shared showed excess low generation probability. Possibly, invariant MAIT and iNKT cells partly confounded zero-insertion analyses. With monozygotic twins, out-of-frame TCR alpha sharing exceeded what models estimated.

After template switching added a universal primer site, the resulting cDNA carried unique molecular identifiers. TCRdb re-derived calls from the 5' RACE reads in MiXCR, one entry per CDR3 protein. The repertoire holds about 720,000 distinct CDR3 sequences, about 9.4% seen once, with around 0.98% in the top ten. The same sample was also studied in work on yellow fever vaccine responses in identical twins.

This chain links TRBV10-3 with TRBJ2-3, with 8 bases that match TRBD2. Sequences were obtained from PBMCs. This clonotype was obtained from a woman between 18 and 29 years old in good health. CDR3 in DNA: TGTGCCATCAGTGAGAGTGTTGGCGGGAGGCTCACAGATACGCAGTATTTT. Translated: CAISESVGGRLTDTQYF.